What follows describes a single TCR beta chain. Its antigen is not known. PCR amplification relied on 60 Vbeta primers (plus 13 Jbeta primers). Using immunoSEQ multiplex PCR, the repertoire was profiled, and TCRdb retains in-frame clones only, with some absent. This table holds under 85,000 clones, about 82% found once. This sample is part of a study of cytomegalovirus exposure and HLA in healthy donors. General study points: Analysis was carried out at a later point, and it linked a missense DCLRE1C variant to TCR beta V- and J-gene trimming. Presence/absence analysis assumed near-uniform sequencing depth across donors.

The CDR3 spans 14 residues. Germline values: CDR1 SEHNR, CDR2 FQNEAQ (reference sequence). J lost 2 bases, V lost 4 bases, and 4 bases had no gene match. The chain is built from TRBV7-9 and TRBJ2-7; TRBD1 agrees at 8 bases. This TCR was recovered from a woman aged 30 to 39 in good health and CMV-seronegative. Specimen: PBMCs. CDR3 in amino acids: CASSSGQGPYEQYF. CDR3 DNA sequence: TGTGCCAGCAGCTCCGGACAGGGCCCCTACGAGCAGTACTTC.